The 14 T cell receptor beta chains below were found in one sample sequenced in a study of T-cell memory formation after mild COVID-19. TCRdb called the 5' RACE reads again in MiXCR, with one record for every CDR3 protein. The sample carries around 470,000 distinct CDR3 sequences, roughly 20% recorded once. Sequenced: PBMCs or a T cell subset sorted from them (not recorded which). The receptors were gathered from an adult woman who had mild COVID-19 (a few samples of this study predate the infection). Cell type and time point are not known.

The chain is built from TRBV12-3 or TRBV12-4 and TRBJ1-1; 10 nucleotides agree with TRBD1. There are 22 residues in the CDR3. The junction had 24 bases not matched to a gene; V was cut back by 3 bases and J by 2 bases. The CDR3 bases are TGTGCCAGCAGTTTGTGGGTACCGGGACAGGGGTTCTTGAGGCGATCAAACACTGAAGCTTTCTTT. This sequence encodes CASSLWVPGQGFLRRSNTEAFF.

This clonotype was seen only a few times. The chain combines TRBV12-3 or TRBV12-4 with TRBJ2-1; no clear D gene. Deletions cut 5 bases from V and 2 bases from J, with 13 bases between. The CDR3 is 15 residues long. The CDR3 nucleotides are TGTGCCAGCAGTCCCAAAGGGTTAGCCTACAATGAGCAGTTCTTC. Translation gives CASSPKGLAYNEQFF.

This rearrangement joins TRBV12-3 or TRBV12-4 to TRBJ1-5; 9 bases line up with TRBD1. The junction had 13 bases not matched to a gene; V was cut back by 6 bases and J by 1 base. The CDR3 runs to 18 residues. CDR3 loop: CASSHATGGAPSNQPQHF. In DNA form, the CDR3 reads TGTGCCAGCAGCCACGCGACAGGGGGTGCACCGAGCAATCAGCCCCAGCATTTT.

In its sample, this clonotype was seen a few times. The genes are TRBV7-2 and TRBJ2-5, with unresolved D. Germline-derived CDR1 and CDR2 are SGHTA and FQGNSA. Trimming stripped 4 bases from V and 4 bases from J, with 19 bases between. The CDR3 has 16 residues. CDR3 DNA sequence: TGTGCCAGCAGCTCGCCCCTTTCCCGGGTAGGAGAGACCCAGTACTTC. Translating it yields CASSSPLSRVGETQYF.

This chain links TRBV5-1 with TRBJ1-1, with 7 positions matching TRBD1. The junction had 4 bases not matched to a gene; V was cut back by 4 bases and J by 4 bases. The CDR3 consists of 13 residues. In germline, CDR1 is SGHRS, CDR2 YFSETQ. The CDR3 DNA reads TGCGCCAGCAGCCAGGGGGGGGTCACTGAAGCTTTCTTT. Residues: CASSQGGVTEAFF.

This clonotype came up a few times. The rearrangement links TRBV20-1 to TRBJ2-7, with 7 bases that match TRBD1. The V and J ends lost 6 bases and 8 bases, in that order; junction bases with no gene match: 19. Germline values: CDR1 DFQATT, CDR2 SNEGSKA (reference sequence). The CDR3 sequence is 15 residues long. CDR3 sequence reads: CSAREGQKGDGKQYF. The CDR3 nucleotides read TGCAGTGCCCGAGAGGGACAGAAGGGTGATGGAAAGCAGTACTTC.

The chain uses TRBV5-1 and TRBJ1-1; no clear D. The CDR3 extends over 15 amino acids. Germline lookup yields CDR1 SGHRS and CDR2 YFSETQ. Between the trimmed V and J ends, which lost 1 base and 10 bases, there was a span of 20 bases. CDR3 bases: TGCGCCAGCAGCTTGTGGGAGGACTCTTTGGATGGAGCTTTCTTT. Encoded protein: CASSLWEDSLDGAFF.

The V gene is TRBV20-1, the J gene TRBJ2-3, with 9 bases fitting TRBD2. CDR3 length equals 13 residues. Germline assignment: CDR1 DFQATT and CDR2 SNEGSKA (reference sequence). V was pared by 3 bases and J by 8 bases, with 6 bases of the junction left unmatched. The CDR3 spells CSASWTSAGTQYF. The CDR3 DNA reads TGCAGTGCTAGCTGGACTAGCGCCGGTACGCAGTATTTT.

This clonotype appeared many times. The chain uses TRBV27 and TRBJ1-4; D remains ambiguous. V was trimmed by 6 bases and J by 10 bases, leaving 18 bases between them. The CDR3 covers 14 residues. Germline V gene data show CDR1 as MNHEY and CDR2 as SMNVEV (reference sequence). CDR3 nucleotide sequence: TGTGCCAGCAGACCGACCGGGGATATGGGAAAACTGTTTTTT. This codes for CASRPTGDMGKLFF. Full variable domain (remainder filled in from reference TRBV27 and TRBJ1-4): EAQVTQNPRYLITVTGKKLTVTCSQNMNHEYMSWYRQDPGLGLRQIYYSMNVEVTDKGDVPEGYKVSRKEKRNFPLILESPSPNQTSLYFCASRPTGDMGKLFFGSGTQLSVL.

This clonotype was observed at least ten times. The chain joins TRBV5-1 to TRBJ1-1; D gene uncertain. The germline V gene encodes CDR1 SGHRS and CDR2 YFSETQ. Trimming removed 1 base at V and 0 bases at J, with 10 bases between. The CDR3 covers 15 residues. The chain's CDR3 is CASSLNSEMNTEAFF. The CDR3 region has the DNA TGCGCCAGCAGCTTGAATTCGGAGATGAACACTGAAGCTTTCTTT.

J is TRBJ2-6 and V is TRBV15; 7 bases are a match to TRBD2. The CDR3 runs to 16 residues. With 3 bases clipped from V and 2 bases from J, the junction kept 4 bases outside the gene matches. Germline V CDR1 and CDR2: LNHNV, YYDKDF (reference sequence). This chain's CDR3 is CATSRGGPTGANVLTF. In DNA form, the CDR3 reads TGTGCCACCAGCAGGGGAGGGCCCACTGGGGCCAACGTCCTGACTTTC.

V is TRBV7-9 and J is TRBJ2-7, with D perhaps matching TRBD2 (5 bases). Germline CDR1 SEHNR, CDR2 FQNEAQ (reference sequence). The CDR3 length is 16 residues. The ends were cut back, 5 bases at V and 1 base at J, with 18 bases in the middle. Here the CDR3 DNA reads TGTGCCAGCAGCCCGGGGAACGACCTAAGGTCCTACGAGCAGTACTTC. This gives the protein CASSPGNDLRSYEQYF.

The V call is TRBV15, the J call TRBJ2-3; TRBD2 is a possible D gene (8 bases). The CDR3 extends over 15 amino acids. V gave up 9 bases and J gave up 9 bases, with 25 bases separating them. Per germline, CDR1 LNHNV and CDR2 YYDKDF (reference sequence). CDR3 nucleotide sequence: TGTGCCACGGCAGGGGGAGCGGGGGCCAGAGGAACGCAGTATTTT. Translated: CATAGGAGARGTQYF.

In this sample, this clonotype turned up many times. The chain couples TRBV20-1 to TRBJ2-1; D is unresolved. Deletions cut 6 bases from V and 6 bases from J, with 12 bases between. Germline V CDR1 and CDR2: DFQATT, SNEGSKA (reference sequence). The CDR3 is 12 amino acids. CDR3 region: CSATRRVNEQFF. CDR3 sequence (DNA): TGCAGTGCCACCAGACGGGTCAATGAGCAGTTCTTC.